This is a list of T cell receptor beta chains from one sample in a study of Ad26.COV2.S vaccination and SARS-CoV-2 variants. Sequenced by immunoSEQ multiplex PCR; TCRdb stores in-frame clones only, minus some. This table holds 350,000 to 400,000 clones, roughly 90% found once. Sequencing was performed on peripheral blood, taken in a trial of Ad26.COV2.S vaccine versus placebo. All receptors derive from a person between 18 and 65 years old who received the Ad26.COV2.S COVID-19 vaccine or a placebo. Each CDR3 is given without its conserved first and last residue. The order of the fields is CDR3 protein, clone size, J gene, V gene. Expanded clones get a size class; other rows say once, few or many, or leave the size out.

CDR3 protein: ASSHARRGETQY; clone size: NA; J gene: TRBJ2-5; V gene: TRBV3-1/TRBV3-2
CDR3 protein: ASSSGQESHEQF; clone size: NA; J gene: TRBJ2-1; V gene: TRBV7-7
CDR3 protein: ASSLEGQGGQPQH; clone size: NA; J gene: TRBJ1-5; V gene: TRBV5-1
CDR3 protein: ATSRVLQGASGYT; clone size: NA; J gene: TRBJ1-2; V gene: TRBV15
CDR3 protein: ASSLDGTAGEQY; clone size: NA; J gene: TRBJ2-7; V gene: TRBV11-2
CDR3 protein: ASRRDRVYQETQY; clone size: NA; J gene: TRBJ2-5; V gene: TRBV6-5
CDR3 protein: AWGQERQPQH; clone size: NA; J gene: TRBJ1-5; V gene: TRBV30
CDR3 protein: ASSDHSGANYGYT; clone size: NA; J gene: TRBJ1-2; V gene: TRBV6-4
CDR3 protein: ASSRTSGRYEQY; clone size: NA; J gene: TRBJ2-7; V gene: TRBV6-6
CDR3 protein: ASSLILADRSYEQY; clone size: NA; J gene: TRBJ2-7; V gene: TRBV28
CDR3 protein: ASSFITSRYGGEQF; clone size: NA; J gene: TRBJ2-1; V gene: TRBV27
CDR3 protein: ASSLGTPLYEQY; clone size: NA; J gene: TRBJ2-7; V gene: TRBV27
CDR3 protein: ASQEGRTDTQY; clone size: NA; J gene: TRBJ2-3; V gene: TRBV28
CDR3 protein: ATSDLWGTPGTGSKNIQY; clone size: NA; J gene: TRBJ2-4; V gene: TRBV24-1
CDR3 protein: ASSLGGYSYGYT; clone size: NA; J gene: TRBJ1-2; V gene: TRBV28
CDR3 protein: ASSPVTPRSYT; clone size: NA; J gene: TRBJ1-2; V gene: TRBV6-6
CDR3 protein: ASSSVMGEQY; clone size: NA; J gene: TRBJ2-7; V gene: TRBV5-5
CDR3 protein: ASRGTSGRSSYNEQF; clone size: NA; J gene: TRBJ2-1; V gene: TRBV19
CDR3 protein: ASSAQPGGYT; clone size: NA; J gene: TRBJ1-2; V gene: TRBV9
CDR3 protein: ASSPERLAGGEQF; clone size: few; J gene: TRBJ2-1; V gene: TRBV7-6
CDR3 protein: ASSQELAFSSYNEQF; clone size: NA; J gene: TRBJ2-1; V gene: TRBV4-3
CDR3 protein: ASTLAGGPGTEAF; clone size: few; J gene: TRBJ1-1; V gene: TRBV28
CDR3 protein: ASSGQGAGEQY; clone size: NA; J gene: TRBJ2-7; V gene: TRBV11-3
CDR3 protein: ASSLSTGSEQY; clone size: NA; J gene: TRBJ2-7; V gene: TRBV27
CDR3 protein: ASRLATGITNEKLF; clone size: NA; J gene: TRBJ1-4; V gene: TRBV28
CDR3 protein: ASSLETRGGNIQY; clone size: NA; J gene: TRBJ2-4; V gene: TRBV11-3
CDR3 protein: ASSPRGLAGSANTGELF; clone size: once; J gene: TRBJ2-2; V gene: TRBV18
CDR3 protein: ASSRGTGRMNTEAF; clone size: NA; J gene: TRBJ1-1; V gene: TRBV3-1/TRBV3-2
CDR3 protein: AWREGRRGNEKLF; clone size: NA; J gene: TRBJ1-4; V gene: TRBV30
CDR3 protein: ASSSTGLPSEQF; clone size: NA; J gene: TRBJ2-1; V gene: TRBV7-3
CDR3 protein: ASSSGQGWGYT; clone size: NA; J gene: TRBJ1-2; V gene: TRBV11-2
CDR3 protein: ASSTRSSADTQY; clone size: NA; J gene: TRBJ2-3; V gene: TRBV7-2
CDR3 protein: ASSALAGGAIEQY; clone size: NA; J gene: TRBJ2-7; V gene: TRBV2
CDR3 protein: ASRRDRQNPYEQY; clone size: NA; J gene: TRBJ2-7; V gene: TRBV6-5
CDR3 protein: ASSLSIVNEQF; clone size: NA; J gene: TRBJ2-1; V gene: TRBV11-2
CDR3 protein: ASSPLASRLREQY; clone size: NA; J gene: TRBJ2-7; V gene: TRBV5-4
CDR3 protein: ASSPGQGVATNEKLF; clone size: NA; J gene: TRBJ1-4; V gene: TRBV18
CDR3 protein: ATSLYRARGETQY; clone size: NA; J gene: TRBJ2-5; V gene: TRBV15
CDR3 protein: ASSSLGGDLFNEQF; clone size: NA; J gene: TRBJ2-1; V gene: TRBV7-6
CDR3 protein: ASSGGQGFFEQF; clone size: NA; J gene: TRBJ2-1; V gene: TRBV19
CDR3 protein: ASSPRTLAGDEQY; clone size: NA; J gene: TRBJ2-7; V gene: TRBV28
CDR3 protein: ASSLGTGRAF; clone size: once; J gene: TRBJ1-1; V gene: TRBV5-1
CDR3 protein: ASSELAGAANTGELF; clone size: NA; J gene: TRBJ2-2; V gene: TRBV6-1
CDR3 protein: ASSLVHKEGTEAF; clone size: NA; J gene: TRBJ1-1; V gene: TRBV7-3
CDR3 protein: ASIGGGNTDTQY; clone size: NA; J gene: TRBJ2-3; V gene: TRBV28
CDR3 protein: AWCPEGAGNNSPLH; clone size: NA; J gene: TRBJ1-6; V gene: TRBV30
CDR3 protein: ASKDRGLGYT; clone size: NA; J gene: TRBJ1-2; V gene: TRBV27